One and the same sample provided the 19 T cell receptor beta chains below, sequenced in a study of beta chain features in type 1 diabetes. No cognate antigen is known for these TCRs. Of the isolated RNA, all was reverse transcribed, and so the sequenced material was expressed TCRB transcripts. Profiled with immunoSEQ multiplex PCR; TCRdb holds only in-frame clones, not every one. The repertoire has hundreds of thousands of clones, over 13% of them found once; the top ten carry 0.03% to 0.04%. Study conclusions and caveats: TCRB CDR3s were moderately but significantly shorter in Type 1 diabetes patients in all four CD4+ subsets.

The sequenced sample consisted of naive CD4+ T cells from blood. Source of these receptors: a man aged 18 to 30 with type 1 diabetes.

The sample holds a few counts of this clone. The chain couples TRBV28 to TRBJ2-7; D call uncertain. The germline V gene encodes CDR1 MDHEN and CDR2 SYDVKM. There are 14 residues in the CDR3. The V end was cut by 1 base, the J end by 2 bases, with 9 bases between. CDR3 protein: CASSLYGSAYEQYF. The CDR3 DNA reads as TGTGCCAGCAGTTTATACGGCTCCGCCTACGAGCAGTACTTC.

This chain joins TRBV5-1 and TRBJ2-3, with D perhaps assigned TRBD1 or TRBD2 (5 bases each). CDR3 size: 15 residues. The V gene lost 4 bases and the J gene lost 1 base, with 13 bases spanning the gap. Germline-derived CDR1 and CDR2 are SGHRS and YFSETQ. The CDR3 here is CASSPGREGTDTQYF. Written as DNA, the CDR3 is TGCGCCAGCAGCCCGGGGCGAGAGGGCACAGATACGCAGTATTTT.

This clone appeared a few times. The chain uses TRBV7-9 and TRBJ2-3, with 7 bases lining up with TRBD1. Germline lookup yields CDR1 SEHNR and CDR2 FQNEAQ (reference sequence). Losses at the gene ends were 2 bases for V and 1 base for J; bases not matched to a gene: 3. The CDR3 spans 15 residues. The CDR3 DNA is TGTGCCAGCAGCTTACGACAGGGTGGCACAGATACGCAGTATTTT. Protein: CASSLRQGGTDTQYF.

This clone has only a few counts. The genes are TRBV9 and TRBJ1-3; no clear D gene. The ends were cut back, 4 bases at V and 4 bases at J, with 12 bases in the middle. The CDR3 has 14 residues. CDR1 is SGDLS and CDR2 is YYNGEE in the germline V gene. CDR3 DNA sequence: TGTGCCAGCAGCCACGGATGGTTCGGAAACACCATATATTTT. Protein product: CASSHGWFGNTIYF.

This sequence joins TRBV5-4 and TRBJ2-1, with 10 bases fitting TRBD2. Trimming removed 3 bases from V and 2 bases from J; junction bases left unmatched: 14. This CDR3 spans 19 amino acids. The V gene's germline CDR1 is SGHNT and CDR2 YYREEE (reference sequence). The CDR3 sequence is CASSSPSGGLGKPYNEQFF. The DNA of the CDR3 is TGTGCCAGCAGCTCACCTAGCGGGGGCTTGGGGAAGCCCTACAATGAGCAGTTCTTC. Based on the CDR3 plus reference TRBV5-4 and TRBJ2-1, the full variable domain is ETGVTQSPTHLIKTRGQQVTLRCSSQSGHNTVSWYQQALGQGPQFIFQYYREEENGRGNFPPRFSGLQFPNYSSELNVNALELDDSALYLCASSSPSGGLGKPYNEQFFGPGTRLTVL.

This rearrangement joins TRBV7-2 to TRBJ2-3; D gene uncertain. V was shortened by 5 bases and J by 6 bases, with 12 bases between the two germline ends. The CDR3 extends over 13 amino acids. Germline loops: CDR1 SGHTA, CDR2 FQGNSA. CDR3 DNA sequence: TGTGCCAGCAGCGGGGTCTCCCCGGATACGCAGTATTTT. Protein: CASSGVSPDTQYF.

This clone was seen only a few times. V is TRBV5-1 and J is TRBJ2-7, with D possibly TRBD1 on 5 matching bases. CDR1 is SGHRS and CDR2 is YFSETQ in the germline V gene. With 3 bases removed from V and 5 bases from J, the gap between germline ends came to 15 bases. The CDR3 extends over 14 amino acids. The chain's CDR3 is CASSSLTVFDEQYF. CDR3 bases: TGCGCCAGCAGCTCACTGACAGTGTTCGACGAGCAGTACTTC.

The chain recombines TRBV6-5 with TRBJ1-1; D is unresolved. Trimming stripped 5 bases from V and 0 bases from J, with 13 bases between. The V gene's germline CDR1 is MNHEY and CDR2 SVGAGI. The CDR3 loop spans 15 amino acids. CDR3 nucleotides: TGTGCCAGCAGTCCTCTGGGCCCGATGAACACTGAAGCTTTCTTT. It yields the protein CASSPLGPMNTEAFF.

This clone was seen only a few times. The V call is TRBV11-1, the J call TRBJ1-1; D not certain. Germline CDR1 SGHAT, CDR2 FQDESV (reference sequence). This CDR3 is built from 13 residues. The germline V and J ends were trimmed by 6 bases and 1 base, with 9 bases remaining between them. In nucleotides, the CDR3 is TGTGCCAGCAGTGAAATGGAGAACACTGAAGCTTTCTTT. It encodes CASSEMENTEAFF.

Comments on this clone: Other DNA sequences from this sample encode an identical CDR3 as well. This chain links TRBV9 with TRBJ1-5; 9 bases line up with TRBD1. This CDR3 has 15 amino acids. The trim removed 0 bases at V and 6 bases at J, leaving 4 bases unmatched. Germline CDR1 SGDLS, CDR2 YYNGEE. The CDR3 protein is CASSVGGQGSQPQHF. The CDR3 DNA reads TGTGCCAGCAGCGTAGGAGGACAGGGGAGTCAGCCCCAGCATTTT.

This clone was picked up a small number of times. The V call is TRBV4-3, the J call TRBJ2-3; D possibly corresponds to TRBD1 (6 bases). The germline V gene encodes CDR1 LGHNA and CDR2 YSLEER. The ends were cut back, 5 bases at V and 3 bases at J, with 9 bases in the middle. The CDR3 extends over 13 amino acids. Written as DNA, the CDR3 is TGCGCCAGCAGCGGACAGATAACAGATACGCAGTATTTT. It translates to CASSGQITDTQYF.

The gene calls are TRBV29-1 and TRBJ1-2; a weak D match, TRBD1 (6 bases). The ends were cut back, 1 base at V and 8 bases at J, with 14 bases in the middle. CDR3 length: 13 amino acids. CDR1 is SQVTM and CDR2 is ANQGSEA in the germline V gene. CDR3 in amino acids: CSVEVGGGEGYTF. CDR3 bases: TGCAGCGTTGAAGTGGGGGGCGGAGAAGGCTACACCTTC.

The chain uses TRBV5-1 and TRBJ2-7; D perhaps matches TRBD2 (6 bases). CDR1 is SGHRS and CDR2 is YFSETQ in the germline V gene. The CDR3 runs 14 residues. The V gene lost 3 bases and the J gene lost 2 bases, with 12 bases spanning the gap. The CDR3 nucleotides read TGCGCCAGCAGCTCCATAGCGGATCCCTACGAGCAGTACTTC. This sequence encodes CASSSIADPYEQYF.

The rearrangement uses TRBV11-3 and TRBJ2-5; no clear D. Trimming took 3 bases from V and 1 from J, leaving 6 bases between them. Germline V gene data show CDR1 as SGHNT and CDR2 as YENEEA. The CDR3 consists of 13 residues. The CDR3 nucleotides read TGTGCCAGCAGCTTTATCGGCCAAGAGACCCAGTACTTC. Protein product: CASSFIGQETQYF.

The CDR3 DNA follows: TGCGCCAGCAGCTTGGGACTAGCGGGAGTAGGCGATGAGCAGTTCTTC. This encodes CASSLGLAGVGDEQFF. The gene calls are TRBV5-1 and TRBJ2-1, with 12 bases that match TRBD2. From germline, CDR1 is SGHRS and CDR2 YFSETQ. CDR3 length equals 16 residues. With 0 bases clipped from V and 8 bases from J, the junction kept 6 bases outside the gene matches.

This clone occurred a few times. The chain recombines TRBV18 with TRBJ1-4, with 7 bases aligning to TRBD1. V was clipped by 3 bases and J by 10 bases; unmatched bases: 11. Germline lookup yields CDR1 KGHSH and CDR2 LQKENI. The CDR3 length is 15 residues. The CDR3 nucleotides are TGTGCCAGCTCACCGGGGGACAGTTCGCCTTCAAAACTGTTTTTT. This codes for CASSPGDSSPSKLFF. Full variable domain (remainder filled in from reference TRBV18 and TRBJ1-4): NAGVMQNPRHLVRRRGQEARLRCSPMKGHSHVYWYRQLPEEGLKFMVYLQKENIIDESGMPKERFSAEFPKEGPSILRIQQVVRGDSAAYFCASSPGDSSPSKLFFGSGTQLSVL.

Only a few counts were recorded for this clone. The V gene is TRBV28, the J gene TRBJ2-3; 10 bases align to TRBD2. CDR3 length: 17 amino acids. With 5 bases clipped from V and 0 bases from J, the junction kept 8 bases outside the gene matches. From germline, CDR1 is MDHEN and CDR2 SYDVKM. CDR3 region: CASSPRRTSGSTDTQYF. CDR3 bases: TGTGCCAGCAGTCCCCGCCGGACTAGCGGCAGCACAGATACGCAGTATTTT.

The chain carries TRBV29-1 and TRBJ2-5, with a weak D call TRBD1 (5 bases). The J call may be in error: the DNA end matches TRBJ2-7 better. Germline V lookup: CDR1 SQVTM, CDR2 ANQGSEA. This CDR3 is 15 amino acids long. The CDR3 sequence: CSVELPRAYGYEQYF. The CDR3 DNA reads TGCAGCGTTGAACTCCCCAGGGCCTATGGATACGAGCAGTACTTC.

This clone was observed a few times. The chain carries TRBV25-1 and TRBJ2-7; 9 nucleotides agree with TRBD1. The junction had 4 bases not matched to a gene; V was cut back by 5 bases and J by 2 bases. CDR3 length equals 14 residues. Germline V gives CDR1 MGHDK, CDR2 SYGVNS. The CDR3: CASSKGQGAYEQYF. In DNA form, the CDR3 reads TGTGCCAGCAGTAAGGGACAGGGAGCCTACGAGCAGTACTTC.